This T cell receptor (beta chain) came from a study of shared clonotypes between healthy human individuals. Notes on the study in general: Naive subsets generally had larger estimated richness than memory subsets.

Turning to this clone: The antigen remains unidentified.

This CDR3 is built from 17 residues. Splitting of each subset's genomic DNA was done evenly across several immunoSEQ plates. It was 200 to 250 ng DNA, approximately 28,000 T cell genomes, that sorted-subset replicate PCRs used. Authors' data handling: There were no quality scores in the junction-only immunoSEQ sequences, so filtering differed. Only in-frame clones appear in the TCRdb table, and some are missing; sequencing was by immunoSEQ multiplex PCR. V and J calls plus clone size are reproduced from that table; the DNA served to infer D and trimming. The sample shows more than 1,200,000 clones, approximately 98.5% of them seen only once.

V usage is TRBV21-1 and J usage is TRBJ1-5; the table's D call of TRBD1 was not tested on the DNA. TRBV21-1 is designated a pseudogene. The sequence derives from a young man in good health. Sample: naive CD4+ T cells sorted from blood. The subset denotes: CD45RA+ positively selected. This chain's CDR3 is CASSNLRTENKNQPQHF. CDR3 nucleotides: TGTGCCAGCAGCAACCTACGGACAGAAAACAAAAATCAGCCCCAGCATTTT.